The 12 T cell receptor beta chains listed next were all sequenced from one sample in a study of blood T cell repertoires in COVID-19. Sequencing used immunoSEQ multiplex PCR; TCRdb keeps in-frame clones, though not all of them. Of 26,000 or so clones detected, around 93% appear once; the ten largest clones hold approximately 3%. Sequences were obtained from peripheral blood. These receptors all stem from a human donor in a cohort sampled during active COVID-19.

The chain recombines TRBV3-1 (or the pseudogene TRBV3-2) with TRBJ2-4; possibly TRBD1 for D (5 bases). The germline gives CDR1 LGHDT, CDR2 YNNKEL (reference sequence). The CDR3 runs to 15 residues. The V end lost 4 bases, the J end lost 0 bases, and 10 bases lay between the germline ends. Written as DNA, the CDR3 is TGTGCCAGCAGCCGGGTAGGGGAAGCCAAAAACATTCAGTACTTC. The encoded protein is CASSRVGEAKNIQYF.

This rearrangement joins TRBV2 to TRBJ1-2; 8 bases match TRBD1. The germline CDR1 and CDR2 sequences are SNHLY and FYNNEI. The trim removed 4 bases at V and 6 bases at J, leaving 10 bases unmatched. The CDR3 extends over 15 amino acids. The CDR3 here is CASSGQGRGRDGYTF. The CDR3 DNA sequence: TGTGCCAGCAGTGGTCAGGGCAGGGGGCGTGATGGCTACACCTTC.

The rearrangement links TRBV4-1 to TRBJ2-3; no firm D call. V shed 3 bases and J shed 2 bases, with 6 bases lying between them. The length of the CDR3 is 13 residues. The germline CDR1 and CDR2 sequences are MGHRA and YSYEKL. The CDR3 region has the DNA TGCGCCAGCAGCCAGACTTACACAGATACGCAGTATTTT. Translation: CASSQTYTDTQYF.

The CDR3: CASSQTVQGDQPQHF. The CDR3 coding sequence is TGCGCCAGCAGCCAAACGGTCCAGGGGGATCAGCCCCAGCATTTT. V and J are TRBV4-1 and TRBJ1-5; 7 nucleotides align to TRBD1. Unmatched junction bases numbered 6, after V lost 2 bases and J lost 5 bases. CDR3 length equals 15 residues. The germline gives CDR1 MGHRA, CDR2 YSYEKL.

This chain joins TRBV28 and TRBJ2-4, with TRBD1 matching over 7 bases. The germline V gene has CDR1 MDHEN and CDR2 SYDVKM. Trimming cost V 5 bases and J 6 bases; bases outside gene matches: 4. The CDR3 consists of 13 residues. The CDR3 sequence is CASSPTGTNIQYF. DNA for the CDR3: TGTGCCAGCAGTCCGACAGGGACAAACATTCAGTACTTC.

The chain joins TRBV3-1 (or the pseudogene TRBV3-2) to TRBJ2-5, with D perhaps TRBD1 (6 bases). The CDR3 extends over 14 amino acids. The germline V gene has CDR1 LGHDT and CDR2 YNNKEL (reference sequence). V gave up 1 base and J gave up 4 bases, with 10 bases separating them. The CDR3 reads CASSQGTGRETQYF. For the CDR3, the DNA is TGTGCCAGCAGCCAAGGAACAGGGAGAGAGACCCAGTACTTC.

The rearrangement joins TRBV6-6 to TRBJ2-7; 8 nucleotides line up with TRBD1. CDR3 length: 14 residues. CDR1 and CDR2 from the germline V gene are MNHNY and SVGAGI (reference sequence). The trim removed 6 bases at V and 7 bases at J, leaving 11 bases unmatched. This CDR3 reads CASRGRQGAQEQYV. DNA of the CDR3: TGTGCCAGCAGAGGGAGGCAGGGGGCACAGGAGCAGTACGTC.

V and J are TRBV5-8 and TRBJ2-7; tentative D call: TRBD2 (5 bases). The CDR3 totals 13 residues. From germline, CDR1 is SGHTS and CDR2 YDEGEE. V was trimmed by 4 bases and J by 3 bases, leaving 11 bases between them. As DNA, the CDR3 is TGTGCCAGCAGCCCGGAGGACCACTACGAGCAGTACTTC. Its protein product is CASSPEDHYEQYF.

This chain uses TRBV6-5 with TRBJ2-7, with D unclear. The CDR3 is made up of 15 amino acids. Germline V lookup: CDR1 MNHEY, CDR2 SVGAGI. The ends were cut back, 5 bases at V and 4 bases at J, with 18 bases in the middle. This CDR3 reads CASSPQRTLTYEQYF. The CDR3 bases are TGTGCCAGCAGTCCACAGAGAACCTTAACTTACGAGCAGTACTTC.

The chain uses TRBV19 and TRBJ2-2; 8 positions agree with TRBD2. The CDR3 spans 18 residues. The V gene end was trimmed by 7 bases and the J gene end by 4 bases; junction bases not matched to a gene: 17. Germline V gene lookup returns CDR1 LNHDA and CDR2 SQIVND (reference sequence). CDR3 DNA sequence: TGTGCCAGTACCTGGAGCGGGGGACCCCTAATGGCCACCGGGGAGCTGTTTTTT. Its protein product is CASTWSGGPLMATGELFF.

The chain recombines TRBV28 with TRBJ2-1; 9 bases line up with TRBD2. J lost 4 bases, V lost 2 bases, and 3 bases had no gene match. The germline V gene encodes CDR1 MDHEN and CDR2 SYDVKM. This CDR3 spans 15 amino acids. CDR3 sequence: CASSLASGVYNEQFF. CDR3 DNA sequence: TGTGCCAGCAGTTTAGCTAGCGGGGTTTACAATGAGCAGTTCTTC. Using reference TRBV28 and TRBJ2-1 for the parts outside the CDR3, the full variable domain is DVKVTQSSRYLVKRTGEKVFLECVQDMDHENMFWYRQDPGLGLRLIYFSYDVKMKEKGDIPEGYSVSREKKERFSLILESASTNQTSMYLCASSLASGVYNEQFFGPGTRLTVL.

The V call is TRBV9, the J call TRBJ2-3, with D tentatively TRBD1 (6 bases). Deletions cut 3 bases from V and 6 bases from J, with 14 bases between. This CDR3 region has 14 residues. Germline-derived CDR1 and CDR2 are SGDLS and YYNGEE. The DNA for the CDR3 is TGTGCCAGCAGCGGTGGGGGCTGGGGTGATACGCAGTATTTT. Translation gives CASSGGGWGDTQYF.